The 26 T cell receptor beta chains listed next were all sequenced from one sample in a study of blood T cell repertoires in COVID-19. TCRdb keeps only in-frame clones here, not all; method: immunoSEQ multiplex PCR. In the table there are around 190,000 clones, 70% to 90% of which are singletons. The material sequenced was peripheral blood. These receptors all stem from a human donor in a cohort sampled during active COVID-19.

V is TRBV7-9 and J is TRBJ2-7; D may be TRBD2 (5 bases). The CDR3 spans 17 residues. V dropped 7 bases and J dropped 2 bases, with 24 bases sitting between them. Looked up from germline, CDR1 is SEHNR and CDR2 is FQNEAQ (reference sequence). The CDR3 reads CASTVGAPPVEPYEQYF. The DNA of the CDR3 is TGTGCCAGCACCGTGGGAGCCCCGCCCGTAGAGCCCTACGAGCAGTACTTC.

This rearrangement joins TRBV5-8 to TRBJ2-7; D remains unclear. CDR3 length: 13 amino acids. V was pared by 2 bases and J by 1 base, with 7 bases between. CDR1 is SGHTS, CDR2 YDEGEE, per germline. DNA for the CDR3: TGTGCCAGCAGCTTTCTCAGGTCCTACGAGCAGTACTTC. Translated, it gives CASSFLRSYEQYF.

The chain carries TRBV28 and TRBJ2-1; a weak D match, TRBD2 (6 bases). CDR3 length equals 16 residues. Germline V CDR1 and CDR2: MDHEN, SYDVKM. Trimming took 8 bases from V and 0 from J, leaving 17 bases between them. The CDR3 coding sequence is TGTGCCAGCTTTGTGGGCGGGACCTCCTCCTACAATGAGCAGTTCTTC. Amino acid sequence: CASFVGGTSSYNEQFF. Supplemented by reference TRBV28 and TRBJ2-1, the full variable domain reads DVKVTQSSRYLVKRTGEKVFLECVQDMDHENMFWYRQDPGLGLRLIYFSYDVKMKEKGDIPEGYSVSREKKERFSLILESASTNQTSMYLCASFVGGTSSYNEQFFGPGTRLTVL.

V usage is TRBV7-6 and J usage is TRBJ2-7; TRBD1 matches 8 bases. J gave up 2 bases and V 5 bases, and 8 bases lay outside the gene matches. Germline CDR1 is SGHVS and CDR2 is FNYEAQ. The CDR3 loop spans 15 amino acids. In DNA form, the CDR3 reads TGTGCCAGCAGCGCTGGGCCGGACAGGGCCTACGAGCAGTACTTC. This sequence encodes CASSAGPDRAYEQYF. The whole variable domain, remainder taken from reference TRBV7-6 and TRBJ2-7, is GAGVSQSPRYKVTKRGQDVALRCDPISGHVSLYWYRQALGQGPEFLTYFNYEAQQDKSGLPNDRFSAERPEGSISTLTIQRTEQRDSAMYRCASSAGPDRAYEQYFGPGTRLTVT.

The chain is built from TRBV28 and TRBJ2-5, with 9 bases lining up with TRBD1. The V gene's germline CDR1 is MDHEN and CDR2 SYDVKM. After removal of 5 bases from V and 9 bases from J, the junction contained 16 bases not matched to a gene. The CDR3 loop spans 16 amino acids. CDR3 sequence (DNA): TGTGCCAGCAGTGCATCCGGGACAGGGCTCACGGTGGCCCAGTACTTC. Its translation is CASSASGTGLTVAQYF.

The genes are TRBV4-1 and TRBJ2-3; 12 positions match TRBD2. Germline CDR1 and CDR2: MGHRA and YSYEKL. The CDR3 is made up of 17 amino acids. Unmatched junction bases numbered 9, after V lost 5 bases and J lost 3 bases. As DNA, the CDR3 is TGCGCCAGCAGCTTCCAAACTAGCGGGAGGAATACAGATACGCAGTATTTT. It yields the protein CASSFQTSGRNTDTQYF.

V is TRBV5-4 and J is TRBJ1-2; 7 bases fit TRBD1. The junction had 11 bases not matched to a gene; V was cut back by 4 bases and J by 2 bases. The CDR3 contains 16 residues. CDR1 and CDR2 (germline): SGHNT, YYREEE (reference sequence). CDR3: CASSPETGQLNYGYTF. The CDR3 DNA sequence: TGTGCCAGCAGCCCCGAAACGGGACAGCTGAACTATGGCTACACCTTC.

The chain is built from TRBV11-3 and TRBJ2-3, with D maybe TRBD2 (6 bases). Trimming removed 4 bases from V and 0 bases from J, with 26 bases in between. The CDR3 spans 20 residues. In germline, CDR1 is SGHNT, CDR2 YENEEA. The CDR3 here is CASSSGQGLPLPTSTDTQYF. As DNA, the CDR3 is TGTGCCAGCAGCTCCGGCCAGGGACTTCCCCTCCCTACTAGCACAGATACGCAGTATTTT.

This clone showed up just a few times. CDR3 region: CASIMMAGGIPRTEAFF. CDR3 in DNA: TGTGCCAGTATAATGATGGCAGGGGGCATCCCTAGGACTGAAGCTTTCTTT. The chain is built from TRBV19 and TRBJ1-1; TRBD1 matches at 8 bases. The CDR3 sequence is 17 residues long. V lost 7 bases and J lost 5; bases outside the gene matches: 18. CDR1 and CDR2 (germline): LNHDA, SQIVND (reference sequence).

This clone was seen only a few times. This CDR3 is CASSSTHPGGYTF. The CDR3 DNA reads TGTGCCAGTAGTAGCACCCATCCTGGCGGCTACACCTTC. This rearrangement joins TRBV19 to TRBJ1-2; D is ambiguous. Germline lookup yields CDR1 LNHDA and CDR2 SQIVND (reference sequence). This CDR3 spans 13 amino acids. Trimming took off 4 bases at V and 8 bases at J, with 14 bases between the two ends.

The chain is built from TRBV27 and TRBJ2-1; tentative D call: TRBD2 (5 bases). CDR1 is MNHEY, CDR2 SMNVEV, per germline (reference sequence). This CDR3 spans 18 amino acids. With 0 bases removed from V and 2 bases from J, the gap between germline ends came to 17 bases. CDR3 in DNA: TGTGCCAGCAGTTTATCCGCGGGCCTGGAGACGACCTACAATGAGCAGTTCTTC. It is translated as CASSLSAGLETTYNEQFF.

This chain's CDR3 is CASSQGLAGGRSTDTQYF. CDR3 DNA sequence: TGTGCCAGCAGCCAAGGCCTAGCGGGGGGGCGCAGCACAGATACGCAGTATTTT. This sequence joins TRBV3-1 (or the pseudogene TRBV3-2) and TRBJ2-3; 12 bases align to TRBD2. Germline V gene sequence: CDR1 LGHDT, CDR2 YNNKEL (reference sequence). Trimming cost V 1 base and J 0 bases; bases outside gene matches: 5. The CDR3 extends over 18 amino acids.

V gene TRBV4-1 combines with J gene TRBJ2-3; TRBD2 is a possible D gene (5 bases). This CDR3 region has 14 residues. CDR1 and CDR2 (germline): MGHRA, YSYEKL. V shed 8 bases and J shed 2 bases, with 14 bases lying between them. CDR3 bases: TGCGCCAGCGCAAGCGGTCCCAACACAGATACGCAGTATTTT. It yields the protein CASASGPNTDTQYF.

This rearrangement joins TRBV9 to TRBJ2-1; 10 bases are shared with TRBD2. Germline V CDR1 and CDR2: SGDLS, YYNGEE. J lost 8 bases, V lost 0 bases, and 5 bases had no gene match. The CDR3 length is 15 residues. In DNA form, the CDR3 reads TGTGCCAGCAGCGTAGGGTCTAGCGGGGGCCATGAGCAGTTCTTC. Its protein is CASSVGSSGGHEQFF. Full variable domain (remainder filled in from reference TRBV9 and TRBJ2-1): DSGVTQTPKHLITATGQRVTLRCSPRSGDLSVYWYQQSLDQGLQFLIQYYNGEERAKGNILERFSAQQFPDLHSELNLSSLELGDSALYFCASSVGSSGGHEQFFGPGTRLTVL.

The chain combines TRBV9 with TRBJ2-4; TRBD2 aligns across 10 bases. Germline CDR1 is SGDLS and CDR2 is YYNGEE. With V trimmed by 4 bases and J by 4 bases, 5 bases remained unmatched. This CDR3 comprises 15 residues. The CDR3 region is CASSPGTSEKNIQYF. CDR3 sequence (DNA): TGTGCCAGCAGCCCCGGGACTAGCGAGAAAAACATTCAGTACTTC. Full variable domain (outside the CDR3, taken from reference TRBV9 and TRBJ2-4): DSGVTQTPKHLITATGQRVTLRCSPRSGDLSVYWYQQSLDQGLQFLIQYYNGEERAKGNILERFSAQQFPDLHSELNLSSLELGDSALYFCASSPGTSEKNIQYFGAGTRLSVL.

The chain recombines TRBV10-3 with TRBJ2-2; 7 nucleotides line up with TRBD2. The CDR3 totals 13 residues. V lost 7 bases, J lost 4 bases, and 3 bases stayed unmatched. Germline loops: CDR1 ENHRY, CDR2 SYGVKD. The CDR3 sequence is CAIKSGATGELFF. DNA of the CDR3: TGTGCCATCAAGAGCGGGGCCACCGGGGAGCTGTTTTTT.

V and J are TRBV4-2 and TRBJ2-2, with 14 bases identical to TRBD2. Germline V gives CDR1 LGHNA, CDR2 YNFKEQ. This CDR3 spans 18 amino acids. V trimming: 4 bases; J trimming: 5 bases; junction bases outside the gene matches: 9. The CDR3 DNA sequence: TGTGCCAGCAGCCTTCGGACTAGCGGGGGGCTACGGACCGGGGAGCTGTTTTTT. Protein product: CASSLRTSGGLRTGELFF.

CDR3 loop: CASSIQGAPEKLFF. The CDR3 DNA reads as TGTGCCAGTAGTATCCAGGGGGCGCCTGAAAAACTGTTTTTT. The rearrangement links TRBV19 to TRBJ1-4; TRBD1 aligns across 8 bases. Germline-derived CDR1 and CDR2 are LNHDA and SQIVND (reference sequence). V gave up 3 bases and J gave up 7 bases; unmatched junction bases: 4. The length of the CDR3 is 14 residues.

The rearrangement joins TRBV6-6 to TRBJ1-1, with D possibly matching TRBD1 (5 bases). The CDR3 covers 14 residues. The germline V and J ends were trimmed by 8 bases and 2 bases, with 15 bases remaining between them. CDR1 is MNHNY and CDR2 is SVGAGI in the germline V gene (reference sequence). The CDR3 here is CASGLGELNTEAFF. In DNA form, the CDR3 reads TGTGCCAGCGGACTAGGGGAATTAAACACTGAAGCTTTCTTT.

The CDR3 loop is CASRSGQGSYNEQFF. CDR3 DNA: TGTGCCAGCAGGTCGGGACAGGGGTCCTACAATGAGCAGTTCTTC. The chain carries TRBV27 and TRBJ2-1; TRBD1 agrees at 10 bases. Germline CDR1 reads MNHEY; CDR2 reads SMNVEV (reference sequence). With 6 bases clipped from V and 1 base from J, the junction kept 3 bases outside the gene matches. The CDR3 has 15 amino acids.

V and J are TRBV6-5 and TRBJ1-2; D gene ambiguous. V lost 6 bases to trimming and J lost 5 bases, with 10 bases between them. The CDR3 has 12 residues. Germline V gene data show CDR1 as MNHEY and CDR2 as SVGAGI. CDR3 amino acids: CASSHGVYGYTF. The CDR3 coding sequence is TGTGCCAGCAGCCACGGGGTGTATGGCTACACCTTC.

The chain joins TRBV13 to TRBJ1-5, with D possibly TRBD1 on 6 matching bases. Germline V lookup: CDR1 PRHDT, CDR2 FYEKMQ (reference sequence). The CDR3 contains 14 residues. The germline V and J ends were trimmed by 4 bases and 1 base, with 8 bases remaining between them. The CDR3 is CASSYGQSNQPQHF. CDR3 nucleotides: TGTGCCAGCAGCTATGGACAGAGCAATCAGCCCCAGCATTTT.

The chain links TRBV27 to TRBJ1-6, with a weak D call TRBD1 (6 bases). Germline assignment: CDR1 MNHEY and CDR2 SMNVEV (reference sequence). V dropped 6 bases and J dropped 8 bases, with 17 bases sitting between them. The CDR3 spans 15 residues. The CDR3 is CASSKTGFDHSPLHF. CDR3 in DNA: TGTGCCAGCAGCAAGACAGGTTTTGATCATTCACCCCTCCACTTT.

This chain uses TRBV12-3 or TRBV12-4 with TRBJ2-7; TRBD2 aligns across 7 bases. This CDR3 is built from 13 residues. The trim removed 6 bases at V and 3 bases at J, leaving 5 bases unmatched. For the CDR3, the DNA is TGTGCCAGCAGAGGGACTACCCACTACGAGCAGTACTTC. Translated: CASRGTTHYEQYF.

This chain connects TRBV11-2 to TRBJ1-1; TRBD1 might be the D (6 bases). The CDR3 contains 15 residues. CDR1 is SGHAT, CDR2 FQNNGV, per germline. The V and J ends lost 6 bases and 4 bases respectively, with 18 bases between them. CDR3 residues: CASRHIYRGATEAFF. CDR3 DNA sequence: TGTGCCAGCAGACACATTTACCGGGGGGCCACTGAAGCTTTCTTT. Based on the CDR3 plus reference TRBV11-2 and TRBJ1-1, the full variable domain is EAGVAQSPRYKIIEKRQSVAFWCNPISGHATLYWYQQILGQGPKLLIQFQNNGVVDDSQLPKDRFSAERLKGVDSTLKIQPAKLEDSAVYLCASRHIYRGATEAFFGQGTRLTVV.

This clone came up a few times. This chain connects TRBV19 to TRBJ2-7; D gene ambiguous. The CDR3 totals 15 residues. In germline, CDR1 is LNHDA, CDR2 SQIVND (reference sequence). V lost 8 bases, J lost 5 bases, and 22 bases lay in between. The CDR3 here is CASGQSRERSHEQYF. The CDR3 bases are TGTGCCAGTGGCCAATCTCGAGAAAGGAGTCACGAGCAGTACTTC.